This T cell receptor (beta chain) was identified during a study of sequential checkpoint blockade in melanoma (dated by TCRdb to about 2019). Notes on the research overall: Patients were assigned by 1:1 randomization to either first-line nivolumab followed by ipilimumab (arm A) or ipilimumab followed by nivolumab (arm B). Maintenance nivolumab was given following each of the two trial sequences. DNA from around 95 pretreatment melanoma tumor samples underwent TCRbeta immunosequencing. Twenty-two patients had matched tumor biopsies taken before treatment and at week 13, after single-agent nivolumab (arm A) or ipilimumab (arm B). The same lesion was the source of 75% to 90% of the matched pre- and post-treatment tumor biopsy pairs.

This clone has a handful of counts. Its antigen is not yet known. Qualities for individual bases were not recorded, and no much larger clone is one base off. TCRbeta CDR3 regions were immunosequenced from genomic DNA with the immunoSEQ Assay. Before high-throughput sequencing, the genomic DNA was amplified using bias-controlled multiplex PCR. Per the authors' processing: To quantify the absolute abundance of each unique TCRbeta CDR3 region, the sequences were collapsed and filtered. Clonality was defined as 1 minus Pielou's evenness and was calculated using productive rearrangements only. Tumor T-cell fraction was calculated by normalizing TCRbeta template counts to the amount of usable DNA, which was estimated from several housekeeping genes. Clones with significantly greater frequencies in on-treatment versus baseline samples were identified using a previously published method. Sourced from immuneACCESS, this table was stored by TCRdb with only in-frame sequences that have V and J called. A share of the clones is absent; for the studies checked, an unresolved V gene accounts for under half, and the remainder has no known explanation. Clone size and the V and J calls come from that table; the DNA yielded D and trimming. This sample gives about 12,000 clones in total; about a quarter of them show up just once. Roughly 19% of the sample is in the top ten clones.

Its CDR3 holds 12 amino acids, cysteine through phenylalanine. Of the read, only the CDR3 DNA is kept; its 36 bases are in frame from base 1. V lost 10 bases and J lost 7 bases; the stretch between them is 14 bases long. CDR1 and CDR2, looked up from the germline V gene (reference sequence), are LNHDA and SQIVND. General study outcomes and caveats: Larger, independent patient cohorts are needed to validate the response-prediction model that combines TCR metrics and mutation burden. Within-arm analyses of tumor T-cell fraction were limited by small sample sizes and reduced statistical power. PD-L1 staining and CD8+ T-cell counts correlated with tumor T-cell fraction and clonality, whereas mutational load did not. In the nivolumab-first arm (arm A), an association was found between pretreatment tumor TIL clonality and response (P = .04). Clinical benefit was about 30 times more likely to be achieved by patients whose tumor T-cell fraction and clonality increased by week 13.

Reading the label with the study, this specimen's treatment or condition is: randomized to nivolumab then ipilimumab (arm A) or the reverse (arm B). No trial patient had received prior DNA-damaging chemotherapy. The samples were obtained from melanoma patients enrolled in CheckMate 064, an open-label, randomized phase II trial testing sequential checkpoint blockade. Genomic DNA from formalin-fixed paraffin-embedded (FFPE) tissue samples was used for tumor TCR sequencing. Material: tumor tissue (inferred from file names), obtained from a patient given nivolumab and ipilimumab in sequence. This TCR came from a human donor with melanoma. This chain joins TRBV19 to TRBJ2-1; 6 matching bases give a weak D call of TRBD1. The encoded CDR3 is CATSSQGNEQFF. The sequence in DNA is TGTGCCACCTCCTCCCAGGGGAATGAGCAGTTCTTC.